This is a list of T cell receptor beta chains from one sample in a study of T-cell memory formation after mild COVID-19. From the 5' RACE reads, TCRdb called clonotypes with MiXCR, one entry per CDR3 protein. The data show roughly 620,000 distinct CDR3 sequences, roughly 18% seen once. Sequencing input: PBMCs or a T cell subset sorted from them (not recorded which). Source of these receptors: an adult woman who had mild COVID-19 (a few samples of this study predate the infection). Cell type and time point are not known. The CDR3 runs from the conserved cysteine through the conserved F or W. Each record gives: J gene, D gene, clone size, V gene, CDR3 DNA, CDR3 protein. D genes are given only for firm matches. The listing skips clone size in some rows; elsewhere it reads once, few, many or a size class.

j_call: TRBJ2-1
d_call: .
clone_size: few
v_call: TRBV7-7
cdr3_nt: TGTGCTAGCAGCTTAGGGCAGCTCGATGAGCAGTTCTTC
cdr3_aa: CASSLGQLDEQFF

j_call: TRBJ2-3
d_call: TRBD1
clone_size: .
v_call: TRBV28
cdr3_nt: TGTGCCAGCAGTTTACAGGGGGTCGTGACAGATACGCAGTATTTT
cdr3_aa: CASSLQGVVTDTQYF

j_call: TRBJ2-1
d_call: TRBD2
clone_size: many
v_call: TRBV5-1
cdr3_nt: TGCGCCAGCAGCGTCCTTGGGAGGGCCGGGAATGAGCAGTTCTTC
cdr3_aa: CASSVLGRAGNEQFF

j_call: TRBJ1-2
d_call: .
clone_size: many
v_call: TRBV12-3/TRBV12-4
cdr3_nt: TGTGCCAGCAACTTTTTCCAGGGTTATGGCTACACCTTC
cdr3_aa: CASNFFQGYGYTF

j_call: TRBJ2-3
d_call: TRBD2
clone_size: .
v_call: TRBV15
cdr3_nt: TGTGCCACCAGCAGAGGGGCAAGGACTAGCGGCTACTCCCGTCATACGCAGTATTTT
cdr3_aa: CATSRGARTSGYSRHTQYF

j_call: TRBJ2-7
d_call: .
clone_size: .
v_call: TRBV12-3/TRBV12-4
cdr3_nt: TGTGCCAGCACCGAGGGTACCGAGCAGTACTTC
cdr3_aa: CASTEGTEQYF

j_call: TRBJ2-5
d_call: .
clone_size: .
v_call: TRBV7-8
cdr3_nt: TGTGCCAGCAGTCTTTCGGGCCTAGCGTACCAAGAGACCCAGTACTTC
cdr3_aa: CASSLSGLAYQETQYF

j_call: TRBJ2-2
d_call: TRBD1
clone_size: .
v_call: TRBV7-9
cdr3_nt: TGTGCCAGCACCGGGACAGGGTCCACCGGGGAGCTGTTTTTT
cdr3_aa: CASTGTGSTGELFF

j_call: TRBJ2-5
d_call: TRBD2
clone_size: many
v_call: TRBV5-1
cdr3_nt: TGCGCCAGCAGCTCTAGCGGGAGAGCGGAGACCCAGTACTTC
cdr3_aa: CASSSSGRAETQYF

j_call: TRBJ1-2
d_call: TRBD1
clone_size: few
v_call: TRBV5-1
cdr3_nt: TGCGCCAGCAGCCCCGGGACAGCAACCTACTATGGCTACACCTTC
cdr3_aa: CASSPGTATYYGYTF

j_call: TRBJ2-3
d_call: .
clone_size: many
v_call: TRBV7-6
cdr3_nt: TGTGCCAGCAGCTTACGAGGGGGGGCAGATACGCAGTATTTT
cdr3_aa: CASSLRGGADTQYF

j_call: TRBJ2-1
d_call: TRBD2
clone_size: .
v_call: TRBV12-3/TRBV12-4
cdr3_nt: TGTGCCAGCAGGCGAGCGGGGGGGCGGCACAATGAGCAGTTCTTC
cdr3_aa: CASRRAGGRHNEQFF

j_call: TRBJ2-5
d_call: .
clone_size: few
v_call: TRBV7-9
cdr3_nt: TGTGCCAGCAGCTTGCGGAGGACAGAGACCCAGTACTTC
cdr3_aa: CASSLRRTETQYF

j_call: TRBJ2-7
d_call: TRBD1
clone_size: .
v_call: TRBV30
cdr3_nt: TGTGCCTGGAGTGGGGACAGGGGCTACGAGCAGTACTTC
cdr3_aa: CAWSGDRGYEQYF

j_call: TRBJ2-3
d_call: .
clone_size: few
v_call: TRBV12-3/TRBV12-4
cdr3_nt: TGTGCCAGCACCCAGGGGAGCGGGGTAACAGATACGCAGTATTTT
cdr3_aa: CASTQGSGVTDTQYF

j_call: TRBJ2-1
d_call: .
clone_size: .
v_call: TRBV6-6
cdr3_nt: TGTGCCAGCAGTTACCCCCAGGAAAATCAGTTCTTC
cdr3_aa: CASSYPQENQFF

j_call: TRBJ2-2
d_call: .
clone_size: .
v_call: TRBV11-1
cdr3_nt: TGTGCCAGCAGCTTCCCGGGTTCGAACACCGGGGAGCTGTTTTTT
cdr3_aa: CASSFPGSNTGELFF

j_call: TRBJ1-2
d_call: .
clone_size: .
v_call: TRBV7-9
cdr3_nt: TGTGCCAGCAGCTTAGATGGGGGTCTCTATGGCTACACCTTC
cdr3_aa: CASSLDGGLYGYTF

j_call: TRBJ1-1
d_call: TRBD1
clone_size: .
v_call: TRBV19
cdr3_nt: TGTGCCAGTAGGCCTACCCCAGGGGGCGGCACTGAAGCTTTCTTT
cdr3_aa: CASRPTPGGGTEAFF

j_call: TRBJ2-2
d_call: .
clone_size: few
v_call: TRBV23-1
cdr3_nt: TGCGCCGCGCCCCAGCCCCGCCCATTAACCGGGGAGCTGTTTTTT
cdr3_aa: CAAPQPRPLTGELFF

j_call: TRBJ1-6
d_call: TRBD1
clone_size: few
v_call: TRBV2
cdr3_nt: TGTGCCAGCAGTGAAGGGACAGGGTATAATTCACCCCTCCACTTT
cdr3_aa: CASSEGTGYNSPLHF

j_call: TRBJ2-7
d_call: .
clone_size: .
v_call: TRBV6-5
cdr3_nt: TGTGCCAGCAGCCCTGAACAGACCTACGAGCAGTACTTC
cdr3_aa: CASSPEQTYEQYF

j_call: TRBJ2-2
d_call: TRBD1
clone_size: .
v_call: TRBV12-3/TRBV12-4
cdr3_nt: TGTGCCAGCAGGGGACAGGGGGGCTATACGAACACCGGGGAGCTGTTTTTT
cdr3_aa: CASRGQGGYTNTGELFF

j_call: TRBJ1-3
d_call: TRBD1
clone_size: .
v_call: TRBV12-3/TRBV12-4
cdr3_nt: TGTGCCAGCAGTCCAGGACAGGGCGGGGGTGGAGGCACCATATATTTT
cdr3_aa: CASSPGQGGGGGTIYF

j_call: TRBJ2-1
d_call: .
clone_size: few
v_call: TRBV7-9
cdr3_nt: TGTGCCAGCAGCTTAGGGAGCGGAACTGACAATGAGCAGTTCTTC
cdr3_aa: CASSLGSGTDNEQFF

j_call: TRBJ2-3
d_call: TRBD2
clone_size: .
v_call: TRBV6-6
cdr3_nt: TGTGCCAGCAGTTACGGGGGACTAGCGGGAGGGAGCACAGATACGCAGTATTTT
cdr3_aa: CASSYGGLAGGSTDTQYF

j_call: TRBJ2-2
d_call: TRBD2
clone_size: .
v_call: TRBV7-9
cdr3_nt: TGTGCCAGCAGCCCTTGGGCTAGCGGTTACACCGGGGAGCTGTTTTTT
cdr3_aa: CASSPWASGYTGELFF